These T cell receptor beta chains were read from a single sample in a study of blood T cell repertoires in COVID-19. Produced via immunoSEQ multiplex PCR; TCRdb's table is partial and in-frame only. The data show around 210,000 clones, roughly nine tenths seen once. The sequenced material came from peripheral blood. These receptor sequences come from a woman aged 70 to 79 with acute or convalescent COVID-19. CDR3s include the opening cysteine and the closing phenylalanine or tryptophan. D genes are given only for firm matches. Rows may omit the clone size; those that give it use once, few, many or a size class.

CDR3: CASSKAGTGETEAFF
DNA: TGTGCCAGCAGCAAAGCCGGGACAGGGGAAACTGAAGCTTTCTTT
V: TRBV21-1
D: .
size: .
J: TRBJ1-1

CDR3: CASSPIAGGGNEQYF
DNA: TGTGCCAGCAGCCCGATAGCGGGAGGAGGGAACGAGCAGTACTTC
V: TRBV9
D: TRBD2
size: .
J: TRBJ2-7

CDR3: CASSAIAGGEETQYF
DNA: TGTGCCAGCAGCGCAATAGCGGGGGGGGAAGAGACCCAGTACTTC
V: TRBV9
D: TRBD2
size: .
J: TRBJ2-5

CDR3: CASRNRDLANYGYTF
DNA: TGTGCCAGCAGAAACCGGGACTTAGCTAACTATGGCTACACCTTC
V: TRBV3-1/TRBV3-2
D: .
size: .
J: TRBJ1-2

CDR3: CASRWTGSGYEQYF
DNA: TGTGCCAGCAGGTGGACAGGGTCGGGCTACGAGCAGTACTTC
V: TRBV28
D: TRBD1
size: .
J: TRBJ2-7

CDR3: CASSPTDRGMNTEAFF
DNA: TGCGCCAGCAGCCCCACGGACAGGGGGATGAACACTGAAGCTTTCTTT
V: TRBV5-1
D: TRBD1
size: .
J: TRBJ1-1

CDR3: CASRKRTGGLQPQHF
DNA: TGTGCCAGCAGGAAAAGGACAGGGGGCCTCCAGCCCCAGCATTTT
V: TRBV28
D: TRBD1
size: .
J: TRBJ1-5

CDR3: CASTTLTGGPSGELFF
DNA: TGCGCCAGCACCACCTTAACGGGGGGGCCATCCGGGGAGCTGTTTTTT
V: TRBV5-1
D: TRBD2
size: .
J: TRBJ2-2

CDR3: CASSPDRFSYNEQFF
DNA: TGTGCCAGCTCACCGGACAGGTTCTCCTACAATGAGCAGTTCTTC
V: TRBV18
D: TRBD1
size: once
J: TRBJ2-1

CDR3: CASSVRGSDTEAFF
DNA: TGTGCCAGCAGCGTCAGGGGAAGTGACACTGAAGCTTTCTTT
V: TRBV2
D: .
size: .
J: TRBJ1-1

CDR3: CALGPGMETQYF
DNA: TGTGCCCTCGGCCCGGGGATGGAGACCCAGTACTTC
V: TRBV2
D: .
size: once
J: TRBJ2-5